These 27 T cell receptor beta chains originate from one sample sequenced in a study of breast tumors, draining lymph nodes, adjacent tissues. Samples came from axillary lymph nodes draining the breast cancer. TCRdb reprocessed the multiplex PCR reads via MiXCR and lists one record per CDR3 protein. The data hold under 350,000 distinct CDR3 sequences, with around 31% observed a single time. The sequencing sample was made of axillary lymph node tissue. Receptors were obtained from a female donor with breast cancer. Some clones in this sample may be carry-over from other donors' samples.

About this clonotype: A much larger clonotype is one base distant, so this may be a read error. The CDR3 does not end in the conserved phenylalanine or tryptophan, so this is likely a read error. The chain links TRBV5-1 to TRBJ2-1; TRBD1 agrees at 11 bases. CDR3 length: 14 residues. V was clipped by 7 bases and J by 3 bases; unmatched bases: 3. CDR1 SGHRS and CDR2 YFSETQ come from the germline V gene. In nucleotides, the CDR3 is TGCGCCAGCGGGACAGGGGGGGGCTACAATGAGCAGTTCTCC. Amino acid sequence: CASGTGGGYNEQFS.

A single count supports this clonotype. One end of the junction does not line up with germline, which may come from a read error. This sequence joins TRBV11-2 and TRBJ2-2, with 9 bases aligning to TRBD2. The CDR3 consists of 18 residues. Germline CDR1 and CDR2: SGHAT and FQNNGV. The CDR3 nucleotides are TGTGTCAGCAGCGCCCTACTGGGACTAGCAGGAGAAACCGGGGAGCTGTTTTTT. It encodes CVSSALLGLAGETGELFF.

Turning to this clonotype: The junction shows a germline mismatch at one end, possibly a read error. The chain links TRBV25-1 to TRBJ2-7, with D perhaps TRBD1 or TRBD2 (5 bases each). The CDR3 consists of 18 residues. The germline V gene has CDR1 MGHDK and CDR2 SYGVNS. CDR3 in DNA: TGTGCCAGCAGATGGAGTAGCTTGGGGGTCGTCACCACAAAGGAGCGGTACTTC. Translated, it gives CASRWSSLGVVTTKERYF.

Comments on this clonotype: The final CDR3 position lacks the conserved phenylalanine or tryptophan, pointing to a likely read error. The rearrangement uses TRBV5-1 and TRBJ2-2, with a possible D match to TRBD2 (6 bases). The CDR3 length is 15 residues. Trimming took 4 bases from V and 3 from J, leaving 13 bases between them. Germline-derived CDR1 and CDR2 are SGHRS and YFSETQ. In DNA, the CDR3 is TGCGCCAGCAGCCCGGGAGACTGGGACACCGGGGAGCTGTTTCTT. Translation: CASSPGDWDTGELFL.

The chain links TRBV29-1 to TRBJ2-5, with 10 positions matching TRBD1. CDR1 SQVTM and CDR2 ANQGSEA come from the germline V gene. V lost 4 bases to trimming and J lost 4 bases; unmatched junction nucleotides: 12. This CDR3 spans 16 amino acids. CDR3 sequence reads: CSVVGTGDRTTETQYF. The CDR3 coding sequence is TGCAGCGTTGTCGGGACAGGGGACCGCACAACAGAGACCCAGTACTTC.

This clonotype was picked up many times. The chain employs TRBV11-2 and TRBJ2-1, with D uncertain. The CDR3 consists of 16 residues. Germline CDR1 and CDR2: SGHAT and FQNNGV. The ends were cut back, 3 bases at V and 2 bases at J, with 14 bases in the middle. As DNA, the CDR3 is TGTGCCAGCAGCTTCTTGACCGGGTGGGCCTACAATGAGCAGTTCTTC. Its translation is CASSFLTGWAYNEQFF.

As for this clonotype: Given a much more abundant clone one base away, this may be a read error. The CDR3 DNA sequence: TGTGCCAGTAGTGTAGATTCAGGGGGGCCGCAGTATTTT. Encoded protein: CASSVDSGGPQYF. The V gene is TRBV19, the J gene TRBJ2-3; the D gene is possibly TRBD1 (7 bases). CDR3 length: 13 amino acids. Germline V gives CDR1 LNHDA, CDR2 SQIVND (reference sequence).

This clonotype appeared many times. This chain links TRBV9 with TRBJ2-7; TRBD2 is a possible D gene (7 bases). The CDR3 contains 16 residues. CDR1 is SGDLS and CDR2 is YYNGEE in the germline V gene. Between the trimmed V and J ends, which lost 0 bases and 0 bases, there was a span of 13 bases. The CDR3 DNA reads TGTGCCAGCAGCGTAGGCGGGGGCAGGAGCTCCTACGAGCAGTACTTC. Translating gives CASSVGGGRSSYEQYF.

Comment on this clonotype: This may arise from a read error, as a much more abundant clone is one base away. J is TRBJ2-2 and V is TRBV11-2, with 8 bases fitting TRBD2. Per germline, CDR1 SGHAT and CDR2 FQNNGV. The CDR3 runs 16 residues. Trimming at V came to 5 bases and at J to 6 bases, leaving 11 bases not matched to a gene. The CDR3 region is CASSSGGGFVAGELFF. CDR3 nucleotides: TGTGCCAGCAGCAGCGGGGGCGGGTTCGTTGCCGGGGAGCTGTTTTTT. Complete variable domain (other parts from reference TRBV11-2 and TRBJ2-2): EAGVAQSPRYKIIEKRQSVAFWCNPISGHATLYWYQQILGQGPKLLIQFQNNGVVDDSQLPKDRFSAERLKGVDSTLKIQPAKLEDSAVYLCASSSGGGFVAGELFFGEGSRLTVL.

This clonotype has a count of ten or more. CDR3 protein: CSARGGVGDGAYNEQFF. In DNA, the CDR3 is TGCAGTGCTAGAGGCGGGGTAGGGGACGGCGCCTACAATGAGCAGTTCTTC. V usage is TRBV20-1 and J usage is TRBJ2-1; weak D call: TRBD2 (6 bases). V lost 1 base and J 2 bases, leaving 18 bases between the germline ends. Germline V gene sequence: CDR1 DFQATT, CDR2 SNEGSKA (reference sequence). The CDR3 consists of 17 residues.

There are many counts of this clonotype. V usage is TRBV7-8 and J usage is TRBJ2-7, with 11 bases fitting TRBD2. Germline V lookup: CDR1 SGHVS, CDR2 FQNEAQ. V lost 2 bases, J lost 4 bases, and 7 bases stayed unmatched. The CDR3 extends over 16 amino acids. The DNA for the CDR3 is TGTGCCAGCAGCTTATCACCTAGCGGGAGGTCTTACGAGCAGTACTTC. Amino acid sequence: CASSLSPSGRSYEQYF.

The V gene is TRBV9, the J gene TRBJ1-3; D is unresolved. Trimming took off 4 bases at V and 0 bases at J, with 11 bases between the two ends. Germline values: CDR1 SGDLS, CDR2 YYNGEE. This CDR3 comprises 15 residues. The CDR3: CASSSETFSGNTIYF. The CDR3 DNA reads TGTGCCAGCAGCAGCGAGACATTCTCTGGAAACACCATATATTTT.

This clonotype has at least ten counts. This chain links TRBV20-1 with TRBJ1-2; no clear D. Germline CDR1 reads DFQATT; CDR2 reads SNEGSKA (reference sequence). Trimming shortened V by 0 bases and J by 7 bases, and 18 bases separated the two germline ends. The CDR3 consists of 15 residues. For the CDR3, the DNA is TGCAGTGCTAGAGATCTGGCGGGAGGGTGGGGTGGCTACACCTTC. This translates into CSARDLAGGWGGYTF.

The chain combines TRBV5-4 with TRBJ2-1, with 8 bases matching TRBD2. The CDR3 extends over 13 amino acids. The V and J ends lost 2 bases and 12 bases, in that order; junction bases with no gene match: 7. The germline V gene has CDR1 SGHNT and CDR2 YYREEE (reference sequence). The CDR3, as DNA: TGTGCCAGCAGCTTAATTAGCGGGAATAGGCAGTTCTTC. The encoded protein is CASSLISGNRQFF.

The table lists this clonotype with a few counts. J is TRBJ1-6 and V is TRBV7-8; 9 nucleotides line up with TRBD1. Losses at the gene ends were 4 bases for V and 10 bases for J; bases not matched to a gene: 8. The CDR3 has 15 residues. Germline CDR1 reads SGHVS; CDR2 reads FQNEAQ. CDR3 DNA: TGTGCCAGCAGCTCGGGGGAGGGACAGGGCTCACCCCTCCACTTT. Amino acid sequence: CASSSGEGQGSPLHF.

Only one count was recorded for this clonotype. J is TRBJ2-5 and V is TRBV5-5; 11 bases are shared with TRBD2. This CDR3 has 16 residues. The trim removed 4 bases at V and 1 base at J, leaving 6 bases unmatched. Germline V lookup: CDR1 SGHKS, CDR2 YYEKEE (reference sequence). DNA for the CDR3: TGTGCCAGCAGCGTTGTTGGGACTAGCGGCCAAGAGACCCAGTACTTC. Amino acid sequence: CASSVVGTSGQETQYF.

This clonotype was recorded many times. The rearrangement links TRBV12-3 or TRBV12-4 to TRBJ2-7; D not resolved. The V and J ends lost 2 bases and 3 bases respectively, with 11 bases between them. The CDR3 has 14 amino acids. The CDR3: CASSLTPVGYEQYF. The CDR3 DNA is TGTGCCAGCAGTTTAACCCCTGTTGGCTACGAGCAGTACTTC.

This clonotype was counted ten times or more. The V gene is TRBV6-4, the J gene TRBJ2-2; no clear D. V lost 4 bases and J 2 bases, leaving 8 bases between the germline ends. Germline V gene lookup returns CDR1 MRHNA and CDR2 SNTAGT. This CDR3 comprises 14 residues. The CDR3 reads CASSVDRNTGELFF. The CDR3 DNA reads TGTGCCAGCAGTGTCGATAGAAACACCGGGGAGCTGTTTTTT.

V gene TRBV6-2 or TRBV6-3 combines with J gene TRBJ1-2; a weak D match, TRBD1 (6 bases). The CDR3 loop spans 15 amino acids. Between the trimmed V and J ends, which lost 6 bases and 4 bases, there was a span of 18 bases. CDR1 MNHEY and CDR2 SVGEGT come from the germline V gene. CDR3: CASSPGLQGSYGYTF. The CDR3 region has the DNA TGTGCCAGCAGCCCAGGTCTACAGGGTTCCTATGGCTACACCTTC.

This clonotype has at least ten counts. The V call is TRBV9, the J call TRBJ2-2; D is perhaps TRBD2 (5 bases). Germline V gives CDR1 SGDLS, CDR2 YYNGEE. This CDR3 has 15 residues. With 1 base removed from V and 5 bases from J, the gap between germline ends came to 12 bases. CDR3 residues: CASSVKGSETGELFF. The CDR3 DNA is TGTGCCAGCAGCGTAAAGGGTAGCGAGACCGGGGAGCTGTTTTTT.

This clonotype was counted ten times or more. The rearrangement uses TRBV5-1 and TRBJ2-4; D perhaps matches TRBD2 (6 bases). The CDR3 runs to 14 residues. Trimming pared 4 bases from V and 3 bases from J, leaving 11 bases between. Germline CDR1 is SGHRS and CDR2 is YFSETQ. For the CDR3, the DNA is TGCGCCAGCAGCCCGGGGACTCACAAAAACATTCAGTACTTC. Translating it yields CASSPGTHKNIQYF. Full variable domain (rest looked up from reference TRBV5-1 and TRBJ2-4): KAGVTQTPRYLIKTRGQQVTLSCSPISGHRSVSWYQQTPGQGLQFLFEYFSETQRNKGNFPGRFSGRQFSNSRSEMNVSTLELGDSALYLCASSPGTHKNIQYFGAGTRLSVL.

This clonotype was detected ten times or more. The chain couples TRBV14 to TRBJ2-5, with TRBD1 matching over 8 bases. This CDR3 has 15 residues. Germline CDR1 SGHDN, CDR2 FVKESK. Trimming removed 4 bases from V and 2 bases from J; junction bases left unmatched: 6. The CDR3 DNA reads as TGTGCCAGCAGCCTTACAGGGGGAAAACAAGAGACCCAGTACTTC. Translation gives CASSLTGGKQETQYF.

As for this clonotype: A much larger clone lies one base from this, so it may be a read error. In DNA, the CDR3 is TGCAGTGCTAGACGCGGGACGGTCACCTCCGAGCAGTACTTC. This sequence encodes CSARRGTVTSEQYF. V is TRBV20-1 and J is TRBJ2-7, with D perhaps matching TRBD2 (6 bases). Germline CDR1 and CDR2: DFQATT and SNEGSKA (reference sequence). V lost 2 bases to trimming and J lost 6 bases, with 17 bases between them. The CDR3 covers 14 residues.

This clonotype was observed many times. The chain combines TRBV20-1 with TRBJ2-3; TRBD2 matches 14 bases. Germline values: CDR1 DFQATT, CDR2 SNEGSKA (reference sequence). The CDR3 is 18 residues long. V shed 3 bases and J 3 bases; nucleotides not matched to a gene: 11. The CDR3: CSASPAGTSGSGTDTQYF. CDR3 coding DNA: TGCAGTGCTAGCCCCGCCGGGACTAGCGGGAGTGGGACAGATACGCAGTATTTT.

There are many counts of this clonotype. V usage is TRBV5-1 and J usage is TRBJ2-3, with no clear D. The CDR3 is made up of 15 amino acids. The V gene lost 4 bases and the J gene lost 2 bases, with 14 bases spanning the gap. Germline values: CDR1 SGHRS, CDR2 YFSETQ. CDR3 loop: CASSASGYDTDTQYF. The CDR3 nucleotides are TGCGCCAGCAGCGCCTCAGGATATGACACAGATACGCAGTATTTT.

This clonotype was observed many times. The chain has TRBV20-1 and TRBJ2-7; TRBD2 matches 10 bases. The CDR3 runs 11 residues. The germline CDR1 and CDR2 sequences are DFQATT and SNEGSKA (reference sequence). The V and J ends lost 6 bases and 10 bases, in that order; junction bases with no gene match: 6. As DNA, the CDR3 is TGCAGTGCCCCTCTAGCGGGAGTTCAGTACTTC. Its protein product is CSAPLAGVQYF.

V and J are TRBV6-1 and TRBJ1-2, with D maybe TRBD1 (6 bases). The V end was cut by 1 base, the J end by 5 bases, with 17 bases between. From germline, CDR1 is MNHNS and CDR2 SASEGT. This CDR3 has 16 residues. Here the CDR3 reads CASSEDRVTLQYGYTF. The DNA of the CDR3 is TGTGCCAGCAGTGAAGACAGGGTTACGCTTCAGTATGGCTACACCTTC.